At least ten counts were recorded for the clone carrying this T cell receptor (beta chain). Its specificity is not known. This sample was taken from a study of T cells in Graves' hyperthyroidism and ophthalmopathy. Study findings and constraints: Appearing also in blood were most of the thyroid clonotypes expanded above 0.001.

TCR beta CDR3 region amplification was performed from RNA transcripts. With the HTBI primer set, the TCR CDR3 went through a first round of RT-PCR. Via MiXCR, TCRdb re-called the multiplex PCR reads, giving one row per CDR3 protein. The sample records about 420,000 distinct CDR3 sequences, about 15% being singletons. Patients aged 18 to 65 had newly diagnosed hyperthyroidism that had lasted under 2 months. Exclusion of patients followed from uncontrolled infection, other autoimmune disease, pregnancy or lactation. Diagnosing involved the use of clinical symptoms, serum thyroxine and TRAb, thyroid ultrasound and orbital computed tomography. This TCR came from a woman in her late teens or twenties with Graves' hyperthyroidism. The material sequenced was blood.

CDR3 nucleotides: TGTGCCAGCTCACCGCAGGGCCTGCAGGAGGCCCAGCATTTT. Translating gives CASSPQGLQEAQHF. The V gene is TRBV18, the J gene TRBJ1-5, with D possibly TRBD1 on 5 matching bases. The CDR3 loop spans 14 amino acids. Germline V gene sequence: CDR1 KGHSH, CDR2 LQKENI. V was clipped by 3 bases and J by 11 bases, with 17 bases between them.